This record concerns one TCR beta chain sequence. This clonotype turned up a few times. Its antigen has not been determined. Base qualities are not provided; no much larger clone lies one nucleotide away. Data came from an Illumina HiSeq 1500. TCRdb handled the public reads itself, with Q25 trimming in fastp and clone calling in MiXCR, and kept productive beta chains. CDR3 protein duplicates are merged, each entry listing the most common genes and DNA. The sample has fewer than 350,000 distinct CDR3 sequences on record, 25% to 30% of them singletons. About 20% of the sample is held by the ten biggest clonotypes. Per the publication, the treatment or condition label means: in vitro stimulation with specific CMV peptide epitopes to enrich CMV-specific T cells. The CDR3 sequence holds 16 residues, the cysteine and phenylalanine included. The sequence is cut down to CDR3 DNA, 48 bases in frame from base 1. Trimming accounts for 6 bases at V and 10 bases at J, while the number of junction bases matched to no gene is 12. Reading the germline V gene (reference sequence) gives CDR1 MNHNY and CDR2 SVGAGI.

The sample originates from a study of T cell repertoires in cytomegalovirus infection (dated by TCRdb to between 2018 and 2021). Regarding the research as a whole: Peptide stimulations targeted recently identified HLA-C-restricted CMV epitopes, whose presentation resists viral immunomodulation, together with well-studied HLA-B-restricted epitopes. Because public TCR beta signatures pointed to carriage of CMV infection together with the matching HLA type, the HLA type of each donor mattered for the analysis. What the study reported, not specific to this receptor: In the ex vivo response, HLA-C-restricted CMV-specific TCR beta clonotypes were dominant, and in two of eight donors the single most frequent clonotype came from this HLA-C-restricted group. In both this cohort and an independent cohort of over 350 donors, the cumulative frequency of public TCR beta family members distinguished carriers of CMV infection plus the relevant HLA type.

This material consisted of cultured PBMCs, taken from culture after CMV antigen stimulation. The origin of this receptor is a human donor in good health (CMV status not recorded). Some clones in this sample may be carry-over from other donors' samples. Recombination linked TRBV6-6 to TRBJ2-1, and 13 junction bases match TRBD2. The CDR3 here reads CASRSGLAGVGGEQFF. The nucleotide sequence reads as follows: TGTGCCAGCAGATCAGGACTAGCGGGGGTAGGAGGAGAGCAGTTCTTC.